A single sample is the source of the 13 T cell receptor beta chains below, sequenced in a study of early T cells in non-severe SARS-CoV-2 infection. TCRdb called the 5' RACE reads again in MiXCR, with one record for every CDR3 protein. Of tens of thousands of distinct CDR3 sequences in the sample, roughly 4.4% were seen once. The specimen sequenced was whole blood. Receptors were obtained from an adult who was a healthcare worker with PCR-confirmed SARS-CoV-2 infection or an uninfected control (not recorded which).

The rearrangement links TRBV6-2 or TRBV6-3 to TRBJ1-1; D call uncertain. This CDR3 contains 12 residues. The V gene lost 6 bases and the J gene lost 0 bases, with 5 bases spanning the gap. Germline V gene sequence: CDR1 MNHEY, CDR2 SVGEGT. The CDR3 spells CASRGMNTEAFF. CDR3 coding DNA: TGTGCCAGCAGAGGGATGAACACTGAAGCTTTCTTT.

The chain couples TRBV10-3 to TRBJ2-1; D is unclear. Germline V gene sequence: CDR1 ENHRY, CDR2 SYGVKD. The CDR3 is 15 residues long. Trimming pared 2 bases from V and 3 bases from J, leaving 11 bases between. For the CDR3, the DNA is TGTGCCATCAGTGAGGGGGTGAGAGGCTACAATGAGCAGTTCTTC. Encoded protein: CAISEGVRGYNEQFF.

This clonotype was seen a few times. Given a much more abundant clone one base away, this may be a read error. The chain links TRBV7-8 to TRBJ1-4, with no clear D. V gave up 3 bases and J gave up 7 bases, with 3 bases separating them. The CDR3 has 11 amino acids. Germline CDR1 reads SGHVS; CDR2 reads FQNEAQ. This CDR3 reads CASSLREKLFF. For the CDR3, the DNA is TGTGCCAGCAGCTTGCGTGAAAAACTGTTTTTT.

This clonotype appeared many times. J is TRBJ1-2 and V is TRBV15; D not certain. In germline, CDR1 is LNHNV, CDR2 YYDKDF (reference sequence). The V gene lost 5 bases and the J gene lost 3 bases, with 10 bases spanning the gap. The CDR3 contains 13 residues. CDR3 coding DNA: TGTGCCACCAGCCTTACAGATCACTATGGCTACACCTTC. Translated, it gives CATSLTDHYGYTF.

This clonotype showed up just a few times. This sequence joins TRBV2 and TRBJ2-7; D gene ambiguous. CDR1 is SNHLY, CDR2 FYNNEI, per germline. Trimming took 7 bases from V and 6 from J, leaving 19 bases between them. The CDR3 totals 14 residues. The CDR3 protein is CASTPTIKVAEQYF. CDR3 sequence (DNA): TGTGCCAGCACCCCCACCATCAAGGTGGCCGAGCAGTACTTC.

This clonotype was seen many times. The chain is built from TRBV9 and TRBJ2-2; possibly TRBD1 or TRBD2 for D (8 bases each). Per germline, CDR1 SGDLS and CDR2 YYNGEE. The V end lost 4 bases, the J end lost 2 bases, and 21 bases lay between the germline ends. This CDR3 spans 18 amino acids. The CDR3 region has the DNA TGTGCCAGCAGCTCTCGGACAGGGAGCGGGGGCAACACCGGGGAGCTGTTTTTT. Protein product: CASSSRTGSGGNTGELFF.

The chain links TRBV12-3 or TRBV12-4 to TRBJ1-1; 10 bases are a match to TRBD1. Trimming at V came to 5 bases and at J to 4 bases, leaving 4 bases not matched to a gene. The CDR3 loop spans 14 amino acids. The CDR3, as DNA: TGTGCCAGCAGTCGGGACAGGGGATTCACTGAAGCTTTCTTT. It is translated as CASSRDRGFTEAFF.

This rearrangement joins TRBV20-1 to TRBJ1-4; D uncertain. The CDR3 is made up of 13 amino acids. CDR1 is DFQATT, CDR2 SNEGSKA, per germline (reference sequence). In DNA, the CDR3 is TGCAGCGGCTTGGAAGCAACTAATGAAAAACTGTTTTTT. Its protein is CSGLEATNEKLFF.

This clonotype occurred many times. The chain recombines TRBV7-6 with TRBJ2-5; 10 nucleotides match TRBD2. This CDR3 has 15 amino acids. Germline V gene sequence: CDR1 SGHVS, CDR2 FNYEAQ. J was trimmed by 2 bases and V by 3 bases; bases with no gene match: 3. The CDR3 spells CASSFSGGNQETQYF. CDR3 in DNA: TGTGCCAGCAGCTTTAGCGGGGGGAATCAAGAGACCCAGTACTTC.

In the case of this clonotype: A read error is possible here, since a much larger clone lies one base away. V usage is TRBV12-3 or TRBV12-4 and J usage is TRBJ1-2, with D unresolved. The CDR3 loop spans 13 amino acids. CDR3: CACSFKQNYGYTF. The CDR3 DNA reads TGTGCCTGCAGTTTTAAACAGAACTATGGCTACACCTTC.

Ten or more counts support this clonotype. The chain has TRBV10-1 and TRBJ1-1, with D unresolved. Germline-derived CDR1 and CDR2 are WNHNN and SYGVQD (reference sequence). Trimming removed 5 bases from V and 0 bases from J, with 16 bases in between. This CDR3 contains 16 residues. Written as DNA, the CDR3 is TGCGCCAGCAGTACAACGAGACATCTCATGAACACTGAAGCTTTCTTT. It codes for CASSTTRHLMNTEAFF.

This clonotype was counted at least ten times. The rearrangement joins TRBV20-1 to TRBJ2-1, with 7 positions matching TRBD2. CDR1 and CDR2 (germline): DFQATT, SNEGSKA (reference sequence). J gave up 7 bases and V 5 bases, and 8 bases lay outside the gene matches. The CDR3 extends over 13 amino acids. CDR3 protein: CSAGMGGINEQFF. In DNA, the CDR3 is TGCAGTGCTGGGATGGGGGGGATTAATGAGCAGTTCTTC.

The J gene is TRBJ2-1, the V gene TRBV20-1; 11 bases are a match to TRBD2. This CDR3 comprises 19 residues. CDR1 is DFQATT, CDR2 SNEGSKA, per germline (reference sequence). Unmatched junction bases numbered 11, after V lost 1 base and J lost 0 bases. For the CDR3, the DNA is TGCAGTGCTAGAGCTGCTAGCGGGGGGCCTGGCGTCTCCTACAATGAGCAGTTCTTC. Protein product: CSARAASGGPGVSYNEQFF.